A single sample is the source of the 18 T cell receptor beta chains below, sequenced in a study of identifying expanded T cells in peripheral blood. Sequencing was performed with immunoSEQ multiplex PCR; in TCRdb, only in-frame clones are kept and a portion is missing. Here the sample spans roughly 56,000 clones, over 75% being singletons. Material: blood. The receptors here all came from a person aged 18 to 75 in good health.

The chain is built from TRBV6-1 and TRBJ2-7; TRBD1 matches at 9 bases. J gave up 6 bases and V 6 bases, and 12 bases lay outside the gene matches. Germline-derived CDR1 and CDR2 are MNHNS and SASEGT. CDR3 length: 15 residues. CDR3 bases: TGTGCCAGCAGCTCAAGAGGGACAGGGCCCGCCGAGCAGTACTTC. This codes for CASSSRGTGPAEQYF.

The chain couples TRBV4-1 to TRBJ2-1; tentative D call: TRBD2 (5 bases). The germline gives CDR1 MGHRA, CDR2 YSYEKL. Trimming cost V 1 base and J 8 bases, with 15 bases left between them. The CDR3 runs 15 residues. The CDR3 DNA is TGCGCCAGCAGCCAAGTAGAGGGTGGGGTTCATGAGCAGTTCTTC. Amino acid sequence: CASSQVEGGVHEQFF.

This clone was counted a few times. The rearrangement links TRBV7-8 to TRBJ1-4; TRBD1 is a possible D gene (6 bases). The germline gives CDR1 SGHVS, CDR2 FQNEAQ. This CDR3 has 15 residues. Trimming pared 1 base from V and 3 bases from J, leaving 9 bases between. The chain's CDR3 is CASSLGTVANEKLFF. CDR3 nucleotide sequence: TGTGCCAGCAGCTTAGGGACAGTGGCTAATGAAAAACTGTTTTTT.

The chain links TRBV6-6 to TRBJ1-3, with D uncertain. Trimming left V 2 bases short and J 1 base short, with 9 bases between. Germline V gives CDR1 MNHNY, CDR2 SVGAGI (reference sequence). This CDR3 region has 15 residues. This CDR3 reads CASSYREGSGNTIYF. The CDR3 coding sequence is TGTGCCAGCAGTTACAGGGAGGGTTCTGGAAACACCATATATTTT.

The chain couples TRBV19 to TRBJ2-1; possible D gene TRBD2, 5 bases. The CDR3 runs to 13 residues. V was shortened by 6 bases and J by 0 bases, with 6 bases between the two germline ends. Germline V gene sequence: CDR1 LNHDA, CDR2 SQIVND (reference sequence). Written as DNA, the CDR3 is TGTGCCAGTAGAGGGAGCTCCTACAATGAGCAGTTCTTC. The encoded protein is CASRGSSYNEQFF.

The V call is TRBV5-1, the J call TRBJ2-2, with D hard to call. Trimming took off 0 bases at V and 6 bases at J, with 12 bases between the two ends. The CDR3 is 15 amino acids. Germline V gives CDR1 SGHRS, CDR2 YFSETQ. CDR3 bases: TGCGCCAGCAGCTTGGATACTCCGACTTCCGGGGAGCTGTTTTTT. This codes for CASSLDTPTSGELFF.

The V gene is TRBV7-8, the J gene TRBJ2-1; 8 bases align to TRBD2. The CDR3 runs 17 residues. V was clipped by 5 bases and J by 2 bases; unmatched bases: 11. The V gene's germline CDR1 is SGHVS and CDR2 FQNEAQ. The CDR3 DNA is TGTGCCAGCAGCCCCATCTATTCGGGAGGGACCTACAATGAGCAGTTCTTC. Protein product: CASSPIYSGGTYNEQFF.

This clone was seen more than once but under ten times. The chain's CDR3 is CASGLEGAQPQHF. The DNA of the CDR3 is TGTGCTAGTGGTTTGGAGGGTGCTCAGCCCCAGCATTTT. This chain joins TRBV12-5 and TRBJ1-5, with unresolved D. Germline CDR1 reads LGHNT; CDR2 reads FRNRAP. V lost 1 base, J lost 6 bases, and 7 bases lay in between. This CDR3 spans 13 amino acids.

This clone came up once. V and J are TRBV5-4 and TRBJ2-3, with 7 bases matching TRBD2. CDR1 is SGHNT, CDR2 YYREEE, per germline (reference sequence). V shed 4 bases, J shed 6 bases, and the junction held 5 bases outside the gene matches. This CDR3 has 13 amino acids. The chain's CDR3 is CASSPGLEDTQYF. DNA of the CDR3: TGTGCCAGCAGCCCCGGACTAGAGGATACGCAGTATTTT.

V gene TRBV6-5 combines with J gene TRBJ2-5; tentatively, D is TRBD1 (6 bases). Germline CDR1 MNHEY, CDR2 SVGAGI. The CDR3 extends over 15 amino acids. Trimming stripped 5 bases from V and 3 bases from J, with 16 bases between. The CDR3 here is CASSRWGRGKETQYF. The DNA for the CDR3 is TGTGCCAGCAGTCGGTGGGGCAGGGGAAAAGAGACCCAGTACTTC.

This chain uses TRBV4-2 with TRBJ2-2; TRBD2 agrees at 9 bases. Per germline, CDR1 LGHNA and CDR2 YNFKEQ. This CDR3 has 17 residues. The J segment lost 0 bases and the V segment lost 4 bases, leaving 6 bases of the junction unmatched. The chain's CDR3 is CASSRETSGANTGELFF. The CDR3 nucleotides read TGTGCCAGCAGCCGAGAGACTAGCGGCGCGAACACCGGGGAGCTGTTTTTT.

V is TRBV6-6 and J is TRBJ1-3; D is ambiguous. Trimming left V 6 bases short and J 0 bases short, with 15 bases between. Germline V gene lookup returns CDR1 MNHNY and CDR2 SVGAGI (reference sequence). CDR3 length: 16 amino acids. Here the CDR3 reads CASSPRVASSGNTIYF. DNA for the CDR3: TGTGCCAGCAGCCCCCGGGTTGCCAGCTCTGGAAACACCATATATTTT.

The chain links TRBV5-1 to TRBJ1-4; 7 bases line up with TRBD1. CDR1 SGHRS and CDR2 YFSETQ come from the germline V gene. This CDR3 is built from 14 residues. J lost 8 bases, V lost 5 bases, and 9 bases had no gene match. CDR3 region: CASSGGQPAEKLFF. The CDR3 DNA reads as TGCGCCAGCAGTGGGGGACAGCCGGCGGAAAAACTGTTTTTT.

This clone was detected once. V and J are TRBV18 and TRBJ2-2; TRBD2 aligns across 9 bases. The CDR3 is 14 residues long. Germline assignment: CDR1 KGHSH and CDR2 LQKENI. J gave up 5 bases and V 2 bases, and 0 bases lay outside the gene matches. CDR3 DNA sequence: TGTGCCAGCTCACCAGCGGGAGGGACCGGGGAGCTGTTTTTT. It encodes CASSPAGGTGELFF.

This clone is labeled as medium-sized. Other DNA sequences in the sample encode the same CDR3. The chain combines TRBV4-3 with TRBJ2-7; D ambiguous. The CDR3 spans 15 residues. The V end lost 3 bases, the J end lost 0 bases, and 12 bases lay between the germline ends. Germline V CDR1 and CDR2: LGHNA, YSLEER. DNA for the CDR3: TGCGCCAGCAGCCAGCAGAGGACGGGCTCCTACGAGCAGTACTTC. Translated, it gives CASSQQRTGSYEQYF.

On this clone itself: The junction differs from germline at one of its ends, possibly a read error. The chain recombines TRBV14 with TRBJ2-1; 7 nucleotides align to TRBD1. Germline V CDR1 and CDR2: SGHDN, FVKESK. The CDR3 contains 13 residues. The CDR3 loop reads CASSQDRVGEQFF. The CDR3 nucleotides read TGTGCCAGCAGTCAAGACAGGGTAGGTGAGCAGTTCTTC.

The rearrangement joins TRBV30 to TRBJ2-1, with D unresolved. The CDR3 sequence is 11 residues long. Germline V lookup: CDR1 GTSNPN, CDR2 SVGIG (reference sequence). Trimming stripped 1 base from V and 9 bases from J, with 7 bases between. CDR3 nucleotides: TGTGCCTGGAGTGGGGCGCGTGAGCAGTTCTTC. As protein: CAWSGAREQFF.

The chain couples TRBV6-5 to TRBJ2-5; 8 bases are a match to TRBD2. The CDR3 length is 15 residues. After removal of 0 bases from V and 7 bases from J, the junction contained 7 bases not matched to a gene. Germline assignment: CDR1 MNHEY and CDR2 SVGAGI. This chain's CDR3 is CASSYSNSGERTQYF. CDR3 nucleotides: TGTGCCAGCAGTTACTCAAATAGCGGGGAAAGGACCCAGTACTTC.